This T cell receptor (beta chain) was obtained from a study of spatial heterogeneity in lung cancer. Overall study context: The average appearance count of each unique TCR and UMI combination in raw reads was more than nine. Study-wide results and limits: The number of expanded tumor alpha and beta chains correlated with mutation number.

This clonotype has more than one count but fewer than ten. The antigen is undetermined. The CDR3 is 13 amino acids. Germline values: CDR1 DFQATT, CDR2 SNEGSKA (reference sequence). V was clipped by 6 bases and J by 4 bases, with 12 bases between them. TCR cDNA molecules each carried a unique molecular identifier. TCRdb ran MiXCR on the 5' RACE reads and lists one entry per CDR3 protein. The sample includes 5,000 or so distinct CDR3 sequences, 22% seen only once; the top ten take roughly 10%. Regarding time point: sample taken at primary tumor resection. The donors, 72 patients with untreated early-stage non-small cell lung cancer, provided the samples. Whole RNA, isolated from tumor, nontumor lung or frozen PBMC, was sequenced without prior sorting.

The source of this sequence is a male donor with early-stage non-small cell lung cancer. The material sequenced was lung tumor tissue, taken at surgery. The rearrangement links TRBV20-1 to TRBJ2-2; a possible D gene is TRBD2 (6 bases). CDR3 sequence reads: CSAPPGSTGELFF. The CDR3, as DNA: TGCAGTGCCCCCCCCGGGAGCACCGGGGAGCTGTTTTTT.